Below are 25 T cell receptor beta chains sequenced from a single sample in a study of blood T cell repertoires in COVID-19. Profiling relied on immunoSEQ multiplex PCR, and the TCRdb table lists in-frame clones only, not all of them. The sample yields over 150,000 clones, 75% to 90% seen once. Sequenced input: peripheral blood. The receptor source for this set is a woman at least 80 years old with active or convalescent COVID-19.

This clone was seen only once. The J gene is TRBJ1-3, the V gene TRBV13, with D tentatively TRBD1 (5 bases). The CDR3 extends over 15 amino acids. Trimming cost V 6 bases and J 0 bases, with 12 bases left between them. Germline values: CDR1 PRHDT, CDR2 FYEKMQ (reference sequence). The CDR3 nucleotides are TGTGCCAGCAGGCCTCAGGGTAGCTCTGGAAACACCATATATTTT. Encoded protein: CASRPQGSSGNTIYF.

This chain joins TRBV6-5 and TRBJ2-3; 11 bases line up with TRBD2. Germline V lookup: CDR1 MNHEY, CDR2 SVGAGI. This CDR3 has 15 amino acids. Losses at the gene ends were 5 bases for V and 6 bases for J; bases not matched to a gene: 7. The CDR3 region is CASSLLAGAADTQYF. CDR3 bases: TGTGCCAGCAGTCTACTAGCGGGGGCGGCCGATACGCAGTATTTT.

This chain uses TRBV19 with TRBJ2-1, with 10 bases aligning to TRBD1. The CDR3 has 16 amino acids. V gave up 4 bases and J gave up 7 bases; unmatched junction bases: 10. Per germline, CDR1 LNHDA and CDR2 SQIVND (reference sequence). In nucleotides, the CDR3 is TGTGCCAGTAGTACAGGGACAGGGGTTCGTGGAAATGAGCAGTTCTTC. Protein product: CASSTGTGVRGNEQFF.

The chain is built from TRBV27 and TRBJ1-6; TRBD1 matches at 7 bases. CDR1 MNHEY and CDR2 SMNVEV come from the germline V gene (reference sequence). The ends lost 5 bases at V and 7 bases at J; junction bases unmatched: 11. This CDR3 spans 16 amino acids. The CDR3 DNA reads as TGTGCCAGCAGTCTCTTGGGGCCAGGGGGGAATTCACCCCTCCACTTT. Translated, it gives CASSLLGPGGNSPLHF.

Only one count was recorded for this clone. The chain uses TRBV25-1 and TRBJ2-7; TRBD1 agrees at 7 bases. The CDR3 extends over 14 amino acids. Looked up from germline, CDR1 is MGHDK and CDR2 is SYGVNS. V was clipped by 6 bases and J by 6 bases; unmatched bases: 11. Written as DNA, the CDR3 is TGTGCCAGCAGCCCGACAGGGACGGTCGGCGAGCAGTACTTC. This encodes CASSPTGTVGEQYF.

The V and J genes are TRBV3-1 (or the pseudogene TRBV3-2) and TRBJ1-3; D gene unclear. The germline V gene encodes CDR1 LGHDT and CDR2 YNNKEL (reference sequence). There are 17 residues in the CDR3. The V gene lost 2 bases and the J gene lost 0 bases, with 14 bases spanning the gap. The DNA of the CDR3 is TGTGCCAGCAGCCAACCTTCTGGTCTACTCTCTGGAAACACCATATATTTT. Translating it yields CASSQPSGLLSGNTIYF.

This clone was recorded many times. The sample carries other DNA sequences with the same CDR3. The CDR3 DNA reads TGCAGCGTTGGGCTCGGGGACGAGCAGTACTTC. This sequence encodes CSVGLGDEQYF. The rearrangement links TRBV29-1 to TRBJ2-7, with D perhaps TRBD2 (5 bases). V lost 4 bases to trimming and J lost 5 bases, with 9 bases between them. The CDR3 sequence is 11 residues long. Germline CDR1 reads SQVTM; CDR2 reads ANQGSEA.

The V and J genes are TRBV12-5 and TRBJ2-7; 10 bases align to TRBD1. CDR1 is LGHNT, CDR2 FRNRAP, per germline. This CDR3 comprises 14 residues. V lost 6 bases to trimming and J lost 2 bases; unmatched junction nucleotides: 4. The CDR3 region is CASGGQGNPYEQYF. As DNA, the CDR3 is TGTGCTAGTGGGGGACAGGGGAATCCCTACGAGCAGTACTTC.

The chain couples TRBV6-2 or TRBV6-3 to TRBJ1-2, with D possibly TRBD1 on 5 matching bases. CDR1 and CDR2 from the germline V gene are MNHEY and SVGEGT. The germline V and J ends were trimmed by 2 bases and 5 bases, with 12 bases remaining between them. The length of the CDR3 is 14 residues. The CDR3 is CASSYGPGGYGYTF. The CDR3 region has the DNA TGTGCCAGCAGTTACGGGCCTGGGGGGTATGGCTACACCTTC.

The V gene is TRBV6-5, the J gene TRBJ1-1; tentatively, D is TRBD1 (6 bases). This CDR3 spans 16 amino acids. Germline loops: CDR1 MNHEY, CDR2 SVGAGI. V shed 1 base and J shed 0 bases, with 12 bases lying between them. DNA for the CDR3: TGTGCCAGCAGTTACTTCGCGACAGGATTGAACACTGAAGCTTTCTTT. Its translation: CASSYFATGLNTEAFF.

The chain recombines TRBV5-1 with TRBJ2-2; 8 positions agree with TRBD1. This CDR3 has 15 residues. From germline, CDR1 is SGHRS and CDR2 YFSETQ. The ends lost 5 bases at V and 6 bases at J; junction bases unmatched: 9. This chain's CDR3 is CASRAADRDAGELFF. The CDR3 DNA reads TGCGCCAGCAGGGCGGCGGACAGGGATGCCGGGGAGCTGTTTTTT.

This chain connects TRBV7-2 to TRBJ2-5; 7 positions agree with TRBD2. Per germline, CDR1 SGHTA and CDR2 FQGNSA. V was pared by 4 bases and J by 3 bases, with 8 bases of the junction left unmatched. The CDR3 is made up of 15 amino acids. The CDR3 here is CASSSQLAYKETQYF. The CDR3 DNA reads TGTGCCAGCAGCTCCCAACTAGCGTACAAAGAGACCCAGTACTTC.

Here the CDR3 DNA reads TGTGCCAGCAGTTACGACAGAATGAACACTGAAGCTTTCTTT. Its translation: CASSYDRMNTEAFF. The J gene is TRBJ1-1, the V gene TRBV27; a weak D match, TRBD1 (5 bases). Germline V gene lookup returns CDR1 MNHEY and CDR2 SMNVEV (reference sequence). Trimming removed 4 bases from V and 0 bases from J, with 9 bases in between. The CDR3 sequence is 14 residues long.

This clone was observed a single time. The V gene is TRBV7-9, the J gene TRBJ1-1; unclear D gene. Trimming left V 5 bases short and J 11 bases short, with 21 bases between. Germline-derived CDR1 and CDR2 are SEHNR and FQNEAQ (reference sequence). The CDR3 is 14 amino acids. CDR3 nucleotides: TGTGCCAGCAGCCTCGTCGCGGATACCCATGGGGCTTTCTTT. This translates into CASSLVADTHGAFF.

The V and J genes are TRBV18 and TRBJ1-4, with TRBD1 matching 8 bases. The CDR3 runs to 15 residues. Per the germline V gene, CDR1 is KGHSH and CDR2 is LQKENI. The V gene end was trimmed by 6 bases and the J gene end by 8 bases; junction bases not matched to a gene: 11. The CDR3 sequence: CASSPGGANEEKLFF. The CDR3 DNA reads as TGTGCCAGCTCGCCAGGGGGCGCGAATGAGGAAAAACTGTTTTTT.

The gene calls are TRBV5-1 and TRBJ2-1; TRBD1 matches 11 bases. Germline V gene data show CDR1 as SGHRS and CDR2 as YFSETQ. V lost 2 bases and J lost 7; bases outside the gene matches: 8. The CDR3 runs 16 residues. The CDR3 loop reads CASSLQRDRGWNEQFF. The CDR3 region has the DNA TGCGCCAGCAGCTTACAAAGGGACAGGGGGTGGAATGAGCAGTTCTTC.

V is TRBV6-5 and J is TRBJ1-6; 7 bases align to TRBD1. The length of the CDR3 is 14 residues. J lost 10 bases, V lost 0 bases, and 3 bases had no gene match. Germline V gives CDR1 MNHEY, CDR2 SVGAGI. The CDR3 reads CASSYSGGGSPLHF. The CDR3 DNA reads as TGTGCCAGCAGTTACTCAGGGGGCGGATCACCCCTCCACTTT.

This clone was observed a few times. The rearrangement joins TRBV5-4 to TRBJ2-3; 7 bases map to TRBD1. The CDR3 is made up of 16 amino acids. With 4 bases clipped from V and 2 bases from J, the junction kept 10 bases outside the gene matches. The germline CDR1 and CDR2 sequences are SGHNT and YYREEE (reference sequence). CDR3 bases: TGTGCCAGCAGCACGCAGGACAGGAGAACCACAGATACGCAGTATTTT. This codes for CASSTQDRRTTDTQYF.

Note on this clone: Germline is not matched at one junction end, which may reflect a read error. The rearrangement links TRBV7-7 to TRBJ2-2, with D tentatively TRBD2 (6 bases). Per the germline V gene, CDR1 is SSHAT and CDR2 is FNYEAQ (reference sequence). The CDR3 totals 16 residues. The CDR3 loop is CASSPHGGANTGELFF. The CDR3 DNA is TGTGCTAGCAGCCCACACGGAGGGGCGAACACCGGGGAGCTGTTTTTT.

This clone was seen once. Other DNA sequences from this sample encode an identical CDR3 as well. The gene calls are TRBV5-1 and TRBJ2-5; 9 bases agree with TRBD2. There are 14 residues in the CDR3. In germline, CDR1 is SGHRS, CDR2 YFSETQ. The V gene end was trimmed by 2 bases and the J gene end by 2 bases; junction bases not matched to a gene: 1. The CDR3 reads CASSLAGGQETQYF. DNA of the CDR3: TGCGCCAGCAGCTTAGCGGGGGGACAAGAGACCCAGTACTTC.

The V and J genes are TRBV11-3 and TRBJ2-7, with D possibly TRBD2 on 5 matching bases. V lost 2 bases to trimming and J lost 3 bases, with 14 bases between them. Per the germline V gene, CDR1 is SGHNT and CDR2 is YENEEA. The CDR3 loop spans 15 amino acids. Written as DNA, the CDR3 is TGTGCCAGCAGCTTATGGGCGGACTCACGCTACGAGCAGTACTTC. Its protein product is CASSLWADSRYEQYF. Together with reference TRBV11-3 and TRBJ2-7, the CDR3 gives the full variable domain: EAGVVQSPRYKIIEKKQPVAFWCNPISGHNTLYWYLQNLGQGPELLIRYENEEAVDDSQLPKDRFSAERLKGVDSTLKIQPAELGDSAVYLCASSLWADSRYEQYFGPGTRLTVT.

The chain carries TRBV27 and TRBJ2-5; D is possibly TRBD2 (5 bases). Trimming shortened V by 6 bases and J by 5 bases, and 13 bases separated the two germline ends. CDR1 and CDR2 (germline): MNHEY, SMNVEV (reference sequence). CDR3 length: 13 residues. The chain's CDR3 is CASRRVIGETQYF. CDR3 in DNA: TGTGCCAGCAGGAGGGTCATTGGTGAGACCCAGTACTTC.

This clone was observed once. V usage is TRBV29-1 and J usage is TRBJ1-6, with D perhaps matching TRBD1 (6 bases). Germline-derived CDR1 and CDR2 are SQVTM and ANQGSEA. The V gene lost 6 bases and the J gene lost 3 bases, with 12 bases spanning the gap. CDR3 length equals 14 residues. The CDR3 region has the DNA TGCAGCGTCCCCTGGGGGCTCTATAATTCACCCCTCCACTTT. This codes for CSVPWGLYNSPLHF.

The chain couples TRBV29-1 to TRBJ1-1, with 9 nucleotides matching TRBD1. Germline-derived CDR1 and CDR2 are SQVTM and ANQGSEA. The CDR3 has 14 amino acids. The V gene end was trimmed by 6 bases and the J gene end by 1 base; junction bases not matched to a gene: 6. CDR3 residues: CSVFKQGANTEAFF. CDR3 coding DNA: TGCAGCGTATTCAAACAGGGGGCGAACACTGAAGCTTTCTTT.

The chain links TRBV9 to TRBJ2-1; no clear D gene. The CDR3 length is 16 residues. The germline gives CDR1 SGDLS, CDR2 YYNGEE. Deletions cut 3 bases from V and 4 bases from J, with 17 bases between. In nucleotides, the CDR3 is TGTGCCAGCAGCGCCCTCGGAGACCCCTATTACAATGAGCAGTTCTTC. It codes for CASSALGDPYYNEQFF.